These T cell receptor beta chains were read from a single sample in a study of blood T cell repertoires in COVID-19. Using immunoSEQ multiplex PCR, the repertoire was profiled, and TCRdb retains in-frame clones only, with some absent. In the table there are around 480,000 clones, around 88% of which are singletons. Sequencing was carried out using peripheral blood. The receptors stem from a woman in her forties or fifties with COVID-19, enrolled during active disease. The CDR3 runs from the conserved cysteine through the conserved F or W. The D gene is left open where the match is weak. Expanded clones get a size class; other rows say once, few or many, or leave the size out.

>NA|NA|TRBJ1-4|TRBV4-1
TGCGCCAGCAGCCCAGAACAGGGAGATGAAAAACTGTTTTTT
CASSPEQGDEKLFF
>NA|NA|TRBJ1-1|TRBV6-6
TGTGCCAGCAGTTACTCGTTCGGTGAAGCGGGGGCTTTCTTT
CASSYSFGEAGAFF
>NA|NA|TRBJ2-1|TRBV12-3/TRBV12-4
TGTGCCAGCAGTTTAGGGTCTGAGAGGCAGTTCTTC
CASSLGSERQFF
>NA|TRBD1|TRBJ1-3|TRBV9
TGTGCCAGCAGCCCCTCGGGAGGGGGCGCAGAGAACACCATATATTTT
CASSPSGGGAENTIYF
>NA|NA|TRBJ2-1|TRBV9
TGTGCCAGCAGCGTAGAGGGAGGAGACGTCGGCAATGAGCAGTTCTTC
CASSVEGGDVGNEQFF
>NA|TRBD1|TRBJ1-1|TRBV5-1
TGCGCCAGCAGCCAGACAGGGGGCCCGACCCCAGCTTTCTTT
CASSQTGGPTPAFF
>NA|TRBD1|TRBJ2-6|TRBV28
TGTGCCAGCAACCTCCAGGGGGCTGGGGCCAACGTCCTGACTTTC
CASNLQGAGANVLTF
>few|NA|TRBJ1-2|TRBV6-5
TGTGCCAGCAGTACAGGGATTGGATCCGGAGATGGCTACACCTTC
CASSTGIGSGDGYTF
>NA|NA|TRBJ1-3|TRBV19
TGTGCCAGTATCTCGGGAAACACCATATATTTT
CASISGNTIYF
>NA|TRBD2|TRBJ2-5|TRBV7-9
TGTGCCAGCAGCTCCGGACTAGCTGAGACCCAGTACTTC
CASSSGLAETQYF
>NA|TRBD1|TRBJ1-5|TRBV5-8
TGTGCCAGCAGTCCCGGGACAGTAGCTCAGCCCCAGCATTTT
CASSPGTVAQPQHF
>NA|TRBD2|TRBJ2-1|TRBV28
TGTGCCAGCAGGCGGGGGGGTTACAATGAGCAGTTCTTC
CASRRGGYNEQFF
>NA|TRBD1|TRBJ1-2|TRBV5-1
TGCGCCAGCAGCCCCCGGGACAGCGGCTACACCTTC
CASSPRDSGYTF
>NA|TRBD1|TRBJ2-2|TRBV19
TGTGCCAGTAGAGTCAGGACAGGGGACACCGGGGAGCTGTTTTTT
CASRVRTGDTGELFF
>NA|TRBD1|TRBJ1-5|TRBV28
TGTGCCAGCAGTTTAGAGGGGGCGTGGAGCAATCAGCCCCAGCATTTT
CASSLEGAWSNQPQHF
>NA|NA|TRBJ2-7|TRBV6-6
TGTGCCAGCACTAAGGGACAAACCTACGAGCAGTACTTC
CASTKGQTYEQYF
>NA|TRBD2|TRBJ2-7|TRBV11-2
TGTGCCAGCAGCCCTTGGATCCCTCTCGGGGGGGCCTACGAGCAGTACTTC
CASSPWIPLGGAYEQYF
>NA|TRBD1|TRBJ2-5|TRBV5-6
TGTGCCAGCAGCTTGTGGGACAGGGGGCGTATGGAGACCCAGTACTTC
CASSLWDRGRMETQYF
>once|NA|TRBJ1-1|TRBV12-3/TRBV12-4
TGTGCCAGCACCATAGCGGGGGAATCTGAAGCTTTCTTT
CASTIAGESEAFF
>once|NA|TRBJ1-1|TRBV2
TGTGCCAGCAGCGTCCTTGGTTCGGGCACTGAAGCTTTCTTT
CASSVLGSGTEAFF
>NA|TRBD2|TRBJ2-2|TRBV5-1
TGCGCCAGCAGCTTGGTTCCAGCGGGGGTCACCGGGGAGCTGTTTTTT
CASSLVPAGVTGELFF
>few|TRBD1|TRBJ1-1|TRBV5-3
TGTGCCAGAAGCTTGAAACAGGGGGCGGAAATGAACACTGAAGCTTTCTTT
CARSLKQGAEMNTEAFF
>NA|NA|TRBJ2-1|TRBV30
TGTGCCTGGACCTCGGGGGACAGAAACAATGAGCAGTTCTTC
CAWTSGDRNNEQFF
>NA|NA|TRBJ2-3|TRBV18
TGTGCCAGCTCACCACGGGGGTCCGGGGGTGGCACAGATACGCAGTATTTT
CASSPRGSGGGTDTQYF
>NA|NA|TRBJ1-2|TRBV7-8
TGTGCCAGCAGCTTAAACGAGATTAACTATGGCTACACCTTC
CASSLNEINYGYTF
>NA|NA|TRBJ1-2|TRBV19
TGTGCCAGTAGTCTGCAGGGGAGAGATTTGTATGGCTACACCTTC
CASSLQGRDLYGYTF
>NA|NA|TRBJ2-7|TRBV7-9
TGTGCCAGCAGCTTAGAGGGGGACGAGCAGTACTTC
CASSLEGDEQYF
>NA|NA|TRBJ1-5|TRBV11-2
TGTGCCAGCAGCTTCGGTAGCAATCAGCCCCAGCATTTT
CASSFGSNQPQHF
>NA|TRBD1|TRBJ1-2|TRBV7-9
TGTGCCAGCAGCTTAGACAGGGGGCATAACTATGGCTACACCTTC
CASSLDRGHNYGYTF
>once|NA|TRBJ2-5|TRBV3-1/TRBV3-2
TGTGCCAGCAGCCAAGATTCGCTAGGAGAGACCCAGTACTTC
CASSQDSLGETQYF
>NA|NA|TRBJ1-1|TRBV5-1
TGCGCCAGCAGCTTTGACAGCCTGAACACTGAAGCTTTCTTT
CASSFDSLNTEAFF
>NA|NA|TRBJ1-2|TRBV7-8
TGTGCCAGCAGCTTAGGGGGGGCTAACTATGGCTACACCTTC
CASSLGGANYGYTF
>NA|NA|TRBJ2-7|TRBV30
TGTGCCTGGAATCCAGGGGTGTCGGACGAGCAGTACTTC
CAWNPGVSDEQYF
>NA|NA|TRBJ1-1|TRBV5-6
TGTGCCAGCAGCCAAAGTCCGGCGGGGGCTTTCTTT
CASSQSPAGAFF
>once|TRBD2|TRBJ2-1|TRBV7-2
TGTGCCAGCAGCCGGGGACTAGCGGGGGGGTATGGTGAGCAGTTCTTC
CASSRGLAGGYGEQFF
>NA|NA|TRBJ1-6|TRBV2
TGTGCCAGCAGAGCTCGAAATTCACCCCTCCACTTT
CASRARNSPLHF
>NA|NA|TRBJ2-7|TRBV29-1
TGCAGCGTTGTTGCCGGCAGGGACGAGCAGTACTTC
CSVVAGRDEQYF
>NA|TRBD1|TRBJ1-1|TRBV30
TGTGCCTGGACCCGACAGGGGCATGAAGCTTTCTTT
CAWTRQGHEAFF
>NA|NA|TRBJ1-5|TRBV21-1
TGTGCCAGCAGCCCCGACAGGGGAGGGAATCAGCCCCAGCATTTT
CASSPDRGGNQPQHF
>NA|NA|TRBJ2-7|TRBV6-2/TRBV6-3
TGTGCCAGCAGTCCCCCCAGGGGCACCTACGAGCAGTACTTC
CASSPPRGTYEQYF
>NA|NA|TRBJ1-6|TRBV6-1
TGTGCCAGCAGCGAACCGCACCGGGGAGCTGGTTCACCCCTCCACTTT
CASSEPHRGAGSPLHF
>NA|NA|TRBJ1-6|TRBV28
TGTGCCGAGGGGGTAGGCAATTCACCCCTCCACTTT
CAEGVGNSPLHF
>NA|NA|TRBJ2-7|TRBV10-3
TGTGCCATCGGCAGGGGCCACGAGCAGTACTTC
CAIGRGHEQYF
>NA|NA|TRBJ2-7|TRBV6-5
TGTGCCAGCAGTTACTCAAGAGCAGGGTTGTCCTACGAGCAGTACTTC
CASSYSRAGLSYEQYF
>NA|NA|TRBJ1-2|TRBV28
TGTGCCAGCAGTTTTTCATTTGGCTACACCTTC
CASSFSFGYTF
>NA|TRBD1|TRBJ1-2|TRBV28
TGTGCCAGCAGTCAGACAGGGAACTTTAACTATGGCTACACCTTC
CASSQTGNFNYGYTF
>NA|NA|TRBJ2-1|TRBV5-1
TGCGCCAGCAGCTTGGCCGGTCTGCCATACAATGAGCAGTTCTTC
CASSLAGLPYNEQFF
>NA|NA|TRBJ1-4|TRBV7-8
TGTGCCAGCAGCTTAAGGTCTGGGCCAGAAGAAAAACTGTTTTTT
CASSLRSGPEEKLFF
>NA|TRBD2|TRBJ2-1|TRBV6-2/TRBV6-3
TGTGCCAGCAGTTCGCATAGCGGGGGGGCCTACAATGAGCAGTTCTTC
CASSSHSGGAYNEQFF
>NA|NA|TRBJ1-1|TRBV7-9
TGTGCCAGCAGCCCCCGCGCTATTGAAGCTTTCTTT
CASSPRAIEAFF
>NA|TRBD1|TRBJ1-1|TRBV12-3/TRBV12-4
TGTGCCAGCAGTTACCGACAGGGAAGAGCTTTCTTT
CASSYRQGRAFF
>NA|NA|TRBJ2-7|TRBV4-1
TGCGCCAGCAGCGAGATACAATATGGGGCAGGGATCAACTACGAGCAGTACTTC
CASSEIQYGAGINYEQYF
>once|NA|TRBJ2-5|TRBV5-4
TGTGCCAGCAGCTTAAAGGAGGGCCAAGAGACCCAGTACTTC
CASSLKEGQETQYF